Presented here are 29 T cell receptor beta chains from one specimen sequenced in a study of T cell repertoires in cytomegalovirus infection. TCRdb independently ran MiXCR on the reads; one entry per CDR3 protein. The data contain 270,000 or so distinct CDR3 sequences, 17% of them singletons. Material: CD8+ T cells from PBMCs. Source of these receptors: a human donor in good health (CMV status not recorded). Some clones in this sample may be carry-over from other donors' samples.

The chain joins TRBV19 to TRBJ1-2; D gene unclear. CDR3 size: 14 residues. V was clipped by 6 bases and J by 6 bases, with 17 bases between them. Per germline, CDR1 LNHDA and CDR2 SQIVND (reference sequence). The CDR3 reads CASRVSRPRHGYTF. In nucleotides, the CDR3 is TGTGCCAGTAGAGTCTCCCGCCCAAGGCATGGCTACACCTTC.

The chain's CDR3 is CASSQKGRPSEQYF. Written as DNA, the CDR3 is TGTGCCAGCAGCCAAAAAGGACGACCTTCCGAGCAGTACTTC. The chain is built from TRBV14 and TRBJ2-7, with no clear D. V gave up 2 bases and J gave up 6 bases, with 14 bases separating them. This CDR3 contains 14 residues. Germline V lookup: CDR1 SGHDN, CDR2 FVKESK.

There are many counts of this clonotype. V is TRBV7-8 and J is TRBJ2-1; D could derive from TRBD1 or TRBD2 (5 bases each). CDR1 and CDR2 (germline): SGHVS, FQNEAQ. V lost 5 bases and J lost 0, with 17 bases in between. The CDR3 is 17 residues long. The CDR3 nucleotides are TGTGCCAGCAGCACAAAAGGGACCGAGAGCTCCTACAATGAGCAGTTCTTC. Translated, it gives CASSTKGTESSYNEQFF.

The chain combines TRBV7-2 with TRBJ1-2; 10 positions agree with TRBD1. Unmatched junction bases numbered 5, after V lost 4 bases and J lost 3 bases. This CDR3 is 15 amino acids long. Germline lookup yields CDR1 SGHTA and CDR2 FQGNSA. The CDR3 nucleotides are TGTACCAGCAGCTCCCCCGGGACAGGGGACTATGGCTACACCTTC. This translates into CTSSSPGTGDYGYTF.

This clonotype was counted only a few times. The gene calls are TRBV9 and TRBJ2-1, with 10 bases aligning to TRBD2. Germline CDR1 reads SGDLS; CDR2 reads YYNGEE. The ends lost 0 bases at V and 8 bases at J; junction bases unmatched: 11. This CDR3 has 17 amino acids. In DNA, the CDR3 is TGTGCCAGCAGCGTAGGGTGGGCAGCGGGGGGGCAAGATGAGCAGTTCTTC. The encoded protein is CASSVGWAAGGQDEQFF.

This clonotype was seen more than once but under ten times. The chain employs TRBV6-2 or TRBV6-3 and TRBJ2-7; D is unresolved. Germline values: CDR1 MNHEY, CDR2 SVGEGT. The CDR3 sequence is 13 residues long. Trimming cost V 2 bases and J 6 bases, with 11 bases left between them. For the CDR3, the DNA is TGTGCCAGCAGTTACGGTGCCGGTGGCGAGCAGTACTTC. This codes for CASSYGAGGEQYF.

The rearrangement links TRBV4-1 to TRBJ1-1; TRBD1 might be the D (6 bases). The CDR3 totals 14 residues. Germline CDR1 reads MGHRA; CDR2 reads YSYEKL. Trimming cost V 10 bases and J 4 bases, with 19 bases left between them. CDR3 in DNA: TGCGCCAATACCCGAGTAGGGGGTGGCACTGAAGCTTTCTTT. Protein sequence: CANTRVGGGTEAFF.

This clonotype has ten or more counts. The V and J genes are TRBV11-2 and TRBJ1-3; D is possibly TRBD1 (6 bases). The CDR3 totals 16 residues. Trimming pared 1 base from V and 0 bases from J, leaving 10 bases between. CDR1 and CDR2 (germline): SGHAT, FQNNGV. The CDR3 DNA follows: TGTGCCAGCAGCTTAGTTGGACAGTCCTCTGGAAACACCATATATTTT. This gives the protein CASSLVGQSSGNTIYF.

CDR3 residues: CSVVRHRSPNTEAFF. In nucleotides, the CDR3 is TGCAGCGTTGTAAGGCACAGGTCCCCGAACACTGAAGCTTTCTTT. The chain combines TRBV29-1 with TRBJ1-1, with a possible D match to TRBD1 (5 bases). This CDR3 has 15 amino acids. CDR1 is SQVTM, CDR2 ANQGSEA, per germline. The V end was cut by 4 bases, the J end by 1 base, with 16 bases between.

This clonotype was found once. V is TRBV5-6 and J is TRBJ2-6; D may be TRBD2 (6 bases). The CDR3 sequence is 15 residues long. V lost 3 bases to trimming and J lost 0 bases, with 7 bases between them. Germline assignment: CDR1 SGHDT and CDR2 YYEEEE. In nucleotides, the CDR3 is TGTGCCAGCAGCTACGGGAGCTCTGGGGCCAACGTCCTGACTTTC. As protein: CASSYGSSGANVLTF.

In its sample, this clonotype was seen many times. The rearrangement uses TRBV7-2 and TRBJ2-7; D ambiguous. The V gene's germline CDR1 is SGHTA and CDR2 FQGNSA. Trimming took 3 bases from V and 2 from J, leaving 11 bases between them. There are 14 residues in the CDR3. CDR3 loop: CASSLGLWAYEQYF. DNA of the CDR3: TGTGCCAGCAGCTTGGGTTTGTGGGCCTACGAGCAGTACTTC.

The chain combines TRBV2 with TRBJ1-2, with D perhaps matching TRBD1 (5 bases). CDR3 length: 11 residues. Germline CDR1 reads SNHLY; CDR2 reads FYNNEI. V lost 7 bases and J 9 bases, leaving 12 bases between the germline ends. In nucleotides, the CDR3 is TGTGCCAGCACGGGGGGGAGGAGCTACACCTTC. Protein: CASTGGRSYTF. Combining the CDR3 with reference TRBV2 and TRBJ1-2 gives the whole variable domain EPEVTQTPSHQVTQMGQEVILRCVPISNHLYFYWYRQILGQKVEFLVSFYNNEISEKSEIFDDQFSVERPDGSNFTLKIRSTKLEDSAMYFCASTGGRSYTFGSGTRLTVV.

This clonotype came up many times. CDR3 in amino acids: CASSPLAGNTIYF. CDR3 coding DNA: TGTGCCAGCAGTCCACTGGCTGGAAACACCATATATTTT. The V and J genes are TRBV6-5 and TRBJ1-3; D gene uncertain. Trimming took 5 bases from V and 2 from J, leaving 7 bases between them. The CDR3 consists of 13 residues. CDR1 MNHEY and CDR2 SVGAGI come from the germline V gene.

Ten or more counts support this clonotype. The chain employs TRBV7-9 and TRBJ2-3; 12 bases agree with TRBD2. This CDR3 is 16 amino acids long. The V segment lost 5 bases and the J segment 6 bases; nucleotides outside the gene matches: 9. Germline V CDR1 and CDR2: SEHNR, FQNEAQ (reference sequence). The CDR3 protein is CASSLSTSGGADTQYF. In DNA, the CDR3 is TGTGCCAGCAGCCTCTCGACTAGCGGGGGTGCGGATACGCAGTATTTT.

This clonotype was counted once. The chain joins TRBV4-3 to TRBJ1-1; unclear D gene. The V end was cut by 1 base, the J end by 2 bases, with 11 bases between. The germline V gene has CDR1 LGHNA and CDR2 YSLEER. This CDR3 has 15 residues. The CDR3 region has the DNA TGCGCCAGCAGCCAAGGAGTCAGCAGAAACACTGAAGCTTTCTTT. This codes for CASSQGVSRNTEAFF.

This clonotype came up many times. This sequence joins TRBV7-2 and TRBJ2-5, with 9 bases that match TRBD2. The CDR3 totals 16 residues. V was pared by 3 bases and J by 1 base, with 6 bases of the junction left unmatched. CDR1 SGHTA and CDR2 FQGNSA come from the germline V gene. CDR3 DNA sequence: TGTGCCAGCAGCTTGAAAGCGGGGGGCGTCCAAGAGACCCAGTACTTC. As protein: CASSLKAGGVQETQYF.

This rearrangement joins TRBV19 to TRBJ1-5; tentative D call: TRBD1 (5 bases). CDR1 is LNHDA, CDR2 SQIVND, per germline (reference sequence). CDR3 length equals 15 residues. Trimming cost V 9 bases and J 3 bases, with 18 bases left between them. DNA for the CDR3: TGTGCCAGCGTTTCGGACGGGGCTTTCAATCAGCCCCAGCATTTT. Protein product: CASVSDGAFNQPQHF.

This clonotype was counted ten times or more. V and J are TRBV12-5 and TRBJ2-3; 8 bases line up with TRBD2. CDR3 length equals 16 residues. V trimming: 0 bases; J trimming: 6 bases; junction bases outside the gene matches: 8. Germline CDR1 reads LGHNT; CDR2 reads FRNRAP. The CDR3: CASGLVDSGAPDTQYF. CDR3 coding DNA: TGTGCTAGTGGTTTGGTAGATAGCGGGGCCCCGGATACGCAGTATTTT.

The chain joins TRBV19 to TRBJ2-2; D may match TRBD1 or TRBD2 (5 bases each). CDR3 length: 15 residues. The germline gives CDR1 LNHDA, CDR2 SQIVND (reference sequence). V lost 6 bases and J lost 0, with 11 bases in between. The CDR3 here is CASRPQGANTGELFF. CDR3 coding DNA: TGTGCCAGTAGGCCTCAGGGAGCGAACACCGGGGAGCTGTTTTTT. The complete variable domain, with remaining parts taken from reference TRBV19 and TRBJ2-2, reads DGGITQSPKYLFRKEGQNVTLSCEQNLNHDAMYWYRQDPGQGLRLIYYSQIVNDFQKGDIAEGYSVSREKKESFPLTVTSAQKNPTAFYLCASRPQGANTGELFFGEGSRLTVL.

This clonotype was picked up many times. The CDR3 protein is CASSLGGLANQPQHF. Here the CDR3 DNA reads TGTGCCAGCAGCTTAGGGGGGCTCGCTAATCAGCCCCAGCATTTT. The V call is TRBV28, the J call TRBJ1-5; the D gene is possibly TRBD1 (6 bases). The germline V and J ends were trimmed by 6 bases and 4 bases, with 16 bases remaining between them. The CDR3 runs to 15 residues. Germline loops: CDR1 MDHEN, CDR2 SYDVKM.

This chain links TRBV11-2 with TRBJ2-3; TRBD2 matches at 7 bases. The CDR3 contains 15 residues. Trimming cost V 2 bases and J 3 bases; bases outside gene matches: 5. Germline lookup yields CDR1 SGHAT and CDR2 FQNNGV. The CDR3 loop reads CASSLWGGRTDTQYF. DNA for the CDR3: TGTGCCAGCAGCTTATGGGGGGGTAGGACAGATACGCAGTATTTT.

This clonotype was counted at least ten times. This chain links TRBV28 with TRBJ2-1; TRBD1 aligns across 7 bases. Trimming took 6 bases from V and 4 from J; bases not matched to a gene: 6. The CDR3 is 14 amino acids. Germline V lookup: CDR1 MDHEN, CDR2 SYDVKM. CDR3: CASRPGQNYNEQFF. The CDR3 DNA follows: TGTGCCAGCAGACCGGGACAGAATTACAATGAGCAGTTCTTC.

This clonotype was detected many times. This CDR3 reads CASSTGQRTEAFF. For the CDR3, the DNA is TGTGCCAGCAGCACTGGACAGCGCACTGAAGCTTTCTTT. The V and J genes are TRBV7-8 and TRBJ1-1; tentatively, D is TRBD1 (6 bases). Per germline, CDR1 SGHVS and CDR2 FQNEAQ. This CDR3 is built from 13 residues. V gave up 5 bases and J gave up 4 bases, with 11 bases separating them.

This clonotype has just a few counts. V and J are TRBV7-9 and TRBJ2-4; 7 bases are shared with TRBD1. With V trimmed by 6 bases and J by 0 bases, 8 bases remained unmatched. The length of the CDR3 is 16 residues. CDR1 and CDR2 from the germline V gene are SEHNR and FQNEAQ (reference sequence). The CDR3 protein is CASSPATGEAKNIQYF. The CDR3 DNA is TGTGCCAGCAGTCCGGCCACAGGGGAAGCCAAAAACATTCAGTACTTC.

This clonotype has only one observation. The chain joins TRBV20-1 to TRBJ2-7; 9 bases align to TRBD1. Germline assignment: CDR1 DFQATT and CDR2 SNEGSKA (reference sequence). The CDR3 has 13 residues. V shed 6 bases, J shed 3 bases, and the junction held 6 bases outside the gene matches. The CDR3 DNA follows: TGCAGTGCCCGGACAGGGGCCTTCTACGAGCAGTACTTC. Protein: CSARTGAFYEQYF.

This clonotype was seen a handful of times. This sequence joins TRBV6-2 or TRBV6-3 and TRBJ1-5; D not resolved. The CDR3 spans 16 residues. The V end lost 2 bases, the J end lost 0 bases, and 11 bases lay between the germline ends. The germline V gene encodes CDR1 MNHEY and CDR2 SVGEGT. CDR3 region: CASSYLVGDSNQPQHF. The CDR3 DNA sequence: TGTGCCAGCAGTTACCTGGTCGGAGATAGCAATCAGCCCCAGCATTTT.

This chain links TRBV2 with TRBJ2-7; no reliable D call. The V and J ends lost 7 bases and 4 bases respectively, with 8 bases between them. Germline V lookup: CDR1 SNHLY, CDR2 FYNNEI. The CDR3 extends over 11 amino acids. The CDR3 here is CASTSAYEQYF. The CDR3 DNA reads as TGTGCCAGCACCTCAGCATACGAGCAGTACTTC.

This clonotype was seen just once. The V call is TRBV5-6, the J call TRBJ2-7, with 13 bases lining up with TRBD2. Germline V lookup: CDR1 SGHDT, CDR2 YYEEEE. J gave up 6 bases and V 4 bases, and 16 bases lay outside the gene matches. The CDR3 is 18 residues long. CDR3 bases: TGTGCCAGCAGCCCGACTAGCGGGGGGATGCTATCATCACCCGAGCAGTACTTC. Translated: CASSPTSGGMLSSPEQYF.

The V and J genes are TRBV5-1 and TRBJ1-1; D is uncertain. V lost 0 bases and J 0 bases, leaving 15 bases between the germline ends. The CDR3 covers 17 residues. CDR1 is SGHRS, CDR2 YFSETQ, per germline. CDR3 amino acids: CASSLAGTAFMNTEAFF. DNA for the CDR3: TGCGCCAGCAGCTTGGCCGGCACAGCATTCATGAACACTGAAGCTTTCTTT.